This entry describes one T cell receptor (beta chain). The antigen remains undetermined. All donors were Caucasian adults living in Nashville, Tennessee. This sample is drawn from a study of shared clonotypes between healthy human individuals. About 28,000 T cell genomes, or 250 to 300 ng DNA, went into replicate PCRs of unsorted PBMC. Libraries were prepared by immunoSEQ multiplex PCR; TCRdb keeps only in-frame clonotypes and omits some of them. This table has 400,000 to 600,000 clones, about 80% appearing once. Study-wide results and caveats: What limited the represented genetic and exposure-history diversity was the small number of donors.

CDR3 size: 13 residues. V was pared by 8 bases and J by 9 bases, with 17 bases between. The V gene's germline CDR1 is MDHEN and CDR2 SYDVKM. The source is a middle-aged woman in good health. Some clones in this sample may be carry-over from other donors' samples. Sequencing used PBMCs. The chain recombines TRBV28 with TRBJ1-5; D unclear. The CDR3 DNA reads as TGTGCCAGCTCAGACTTTGCCCGCCCGCCCCAGCATTTT. This gives the protein CASSDFARPPQHF.